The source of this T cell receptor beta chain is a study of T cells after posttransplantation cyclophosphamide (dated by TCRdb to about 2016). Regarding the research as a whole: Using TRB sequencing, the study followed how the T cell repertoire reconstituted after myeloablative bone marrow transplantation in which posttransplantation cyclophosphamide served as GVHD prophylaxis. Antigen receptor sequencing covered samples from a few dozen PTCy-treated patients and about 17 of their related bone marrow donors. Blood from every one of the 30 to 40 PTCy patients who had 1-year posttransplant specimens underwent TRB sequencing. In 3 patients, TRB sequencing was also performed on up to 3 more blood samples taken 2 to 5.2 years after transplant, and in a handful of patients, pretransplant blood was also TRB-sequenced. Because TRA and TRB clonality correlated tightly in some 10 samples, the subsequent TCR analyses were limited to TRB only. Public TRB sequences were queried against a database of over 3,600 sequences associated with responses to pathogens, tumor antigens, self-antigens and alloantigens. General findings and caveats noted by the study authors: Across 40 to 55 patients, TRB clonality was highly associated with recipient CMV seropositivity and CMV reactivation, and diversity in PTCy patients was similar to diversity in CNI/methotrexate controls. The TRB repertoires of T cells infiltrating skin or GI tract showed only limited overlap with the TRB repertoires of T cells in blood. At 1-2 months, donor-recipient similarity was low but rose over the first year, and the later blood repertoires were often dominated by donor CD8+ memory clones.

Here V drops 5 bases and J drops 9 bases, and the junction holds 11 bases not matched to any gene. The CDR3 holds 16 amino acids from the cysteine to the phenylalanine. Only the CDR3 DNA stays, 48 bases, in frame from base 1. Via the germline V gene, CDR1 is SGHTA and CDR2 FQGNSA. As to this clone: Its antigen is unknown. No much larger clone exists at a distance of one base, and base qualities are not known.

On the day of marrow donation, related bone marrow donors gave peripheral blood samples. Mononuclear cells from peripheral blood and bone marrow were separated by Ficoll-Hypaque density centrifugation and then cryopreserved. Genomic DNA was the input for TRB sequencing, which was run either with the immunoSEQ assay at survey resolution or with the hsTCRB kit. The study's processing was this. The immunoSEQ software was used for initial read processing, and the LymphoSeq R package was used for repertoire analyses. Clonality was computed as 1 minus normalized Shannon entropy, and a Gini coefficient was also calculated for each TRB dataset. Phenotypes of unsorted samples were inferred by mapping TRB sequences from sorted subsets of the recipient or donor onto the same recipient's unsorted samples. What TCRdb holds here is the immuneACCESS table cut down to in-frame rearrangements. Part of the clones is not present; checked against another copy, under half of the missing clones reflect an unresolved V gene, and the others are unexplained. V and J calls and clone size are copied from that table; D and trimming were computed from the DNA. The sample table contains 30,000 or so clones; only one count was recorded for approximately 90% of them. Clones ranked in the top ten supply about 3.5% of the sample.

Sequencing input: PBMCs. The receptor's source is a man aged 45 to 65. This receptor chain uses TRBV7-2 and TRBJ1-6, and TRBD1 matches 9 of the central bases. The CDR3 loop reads CASSPVGKQGASPLHF. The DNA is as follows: TGTGCCAGCAGCCCGGTGGGGAAACAGGGGGCTTCACCCCTCCACTTT.